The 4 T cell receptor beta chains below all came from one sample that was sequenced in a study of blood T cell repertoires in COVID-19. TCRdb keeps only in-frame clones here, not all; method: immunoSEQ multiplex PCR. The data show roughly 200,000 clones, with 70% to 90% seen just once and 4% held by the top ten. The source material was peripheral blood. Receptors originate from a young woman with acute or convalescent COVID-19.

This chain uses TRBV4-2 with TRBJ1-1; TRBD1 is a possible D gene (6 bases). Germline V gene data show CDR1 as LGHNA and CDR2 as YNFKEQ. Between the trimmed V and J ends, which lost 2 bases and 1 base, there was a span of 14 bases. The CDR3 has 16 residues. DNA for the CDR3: TGTGCCAGCAGCCAAAGAATTCAGGGGAAGAACACTGAAGCTTTCTTT. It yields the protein CASSQRIQGKNTEAFF.

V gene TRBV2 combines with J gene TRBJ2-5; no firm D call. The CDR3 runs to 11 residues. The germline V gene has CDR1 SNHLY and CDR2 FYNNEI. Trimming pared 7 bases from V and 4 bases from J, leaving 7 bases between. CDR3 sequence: CASTVLETQYF. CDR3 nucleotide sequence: TGTGCCAGCACTGTCTTAGAGACCCAGTACTTC.

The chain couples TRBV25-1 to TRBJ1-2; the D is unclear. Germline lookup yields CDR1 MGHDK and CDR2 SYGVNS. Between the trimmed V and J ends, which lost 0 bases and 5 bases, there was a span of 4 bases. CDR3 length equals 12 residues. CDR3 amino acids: CASSEYRYGYTF. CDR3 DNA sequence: TGTGCCAGCAGTGAATACAGATATGGCTACACCTTC.

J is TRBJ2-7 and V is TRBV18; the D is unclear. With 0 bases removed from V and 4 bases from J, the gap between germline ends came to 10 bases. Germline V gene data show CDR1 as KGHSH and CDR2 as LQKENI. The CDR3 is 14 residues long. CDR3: CASSPPGPPYEQYF. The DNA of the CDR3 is TGTGCCAGCTCACCACCTGGGCCCCCTTACGAGCAGTACTTC.